A selection of T cell receptor beta chains follows, all from one sample in a study of cytomegalovirus exposure and HLA in healthy donors. Sequencing was performed with immunoSEQ multiplex PCR; in TCRdb, only in-frame clones are kept and a portion is missing. The sample has 200,000 or so clones; just under 80% are singletons. The specimen was PBMCs. The receptor source for this set is a woman aged 25 to 45 in good health and CMV-seropositive. Each CDR3 is given with its conserved first and last residue. D genes are given only for firm matches. Where a row states a size, it is once, few, many or the class of an expanded clone; other rows omit it.

clone_size d_call j_call v_call cdr3_nt cdr3_aa
NA TRBD1 TRBJ2-7 TRBV28 TGTGCCAGCAGTTGGACAGGGGAGGCAATCTACGAGCAGTACTTC CASSWTGEAIYEQYF
NA TRBD1 TRBJ1-1 TRBV13 TGTGCCAGCAGCTTAGGTACAGGGGAGAACACTGAAGCTTTCTTT CASSLGTGENTEAFF
NA NA TRBJ1-1 TRBV5-1 TGCGCCAGCAGCTCTCAGGGGTCCCTCCTCGAAGCTTTCTTT CASSSQGSLLEAFF
NA TRBD2 TRBJ2-3 TRBV4-2 TGTGCCAGCAGCCCCCAGAGGACTAGCGGGAGTTCAGATACGCAGTATTTT CASSPQRTSGSSDTQYF
NA NA TRBJ2-2 TRBV4-3 TGCGCCAGCAGCCAAGACCGTCCAGGCAGGGTCACCGGGGAGCTGTTTTTT CASSQDRPGRVTGELFF
NA NA TRBJ2-3 TRBV10-3 TGTGCCATCACCCCCGGTGGCCCCGAACGCGGAGATACGCAGTATTTT CAITPGGPERGDTQYF
NA NA TRBJ1-2 TRBV11-1 TGTGCCAGCAGCTTAGACGGGAGAAGTTATGATGGCTACACCTTC CASSLDGRSYDGYTF
NA NA TRBJ1-2 TRBV6-4 TGTGCCAGCAGTGACTCTATGGACAAGAGTCAATACACCTTC CASSDSMDKSQYTF
NA NA TRBJ2-3 TRBV2 TGTGCCAGCAAAGGGGGGGCCTCAGAAACGCAGTATTTT CASKGGASETQYF
NA TRBD1 TRBJ1-5 TRBV28 TGTGCCAGCAGTTTGGGACAGAAATATCAGCCCCAGCATTTT CASSLGQKYQPQHF
NA TRBD2 TRBJ2-1 TRBV7-6 TGTGCCAGCAGCTTAGTCCAGCGGGAGGGCCAGGGTAATGAGCAGTTCTTC CASSLVQREGQGNEQFF
NA TRBD1 TRBJ1-3 TRBV7-6 TGTGCCAGCAGCTTAGTTCGGGGACAGAGGGGGGACACCATATATTTT CASSLVRGQRGDTIYF
NA NA TRBJ1-2 TRBV5-5 TGTGCCAGCAGCTTACGACAGGTCTATGGCTACACCTTC CASSLRQVYGYTF
NA NA TRBJ1-2 TRBV5-4 TGTGCCAGCAGCTCCAGGGGTGCCTATGGCTACACCTTC CASSSRGAYGYTF
NA NA TRBJ2-1 TRBV25-1 TGTGCCAGCAGGCACAGGGAGCGCTACAATGAGCAGTTCTTC CASRHRERYNEQFF
NA TRBD2 TRBJ2-2 TRBV7-3 TGTGCCAGCAGCTCCCGGGGAGGGCCGAACACCGGGGAGCTGTTTTTT CASSSRGGPNTGELFF
NA NA TRBJ2-7 TRBV7-9 TGTGCCAGCAGGCCCGACAGGAGCTACGAGCAGTACTTC CASRPDRSYEQYF
NA TRBD1 TRBJ1-1 TRBV10-3 TGTGCCATCAGTGAGCCAGGTCGGGACAGAAAAGCTTTCTTT CAISEPGRDRKAFF
NA TRBD2 TRBJ2-3 TRBV5-1 TGCGCCAGTGGATTAGCGGGAGGCGCGCGTGTAGATACGCAGTATTTT CASGLAGGARVDTQYF
NA NA TRBJ2-7 TRBV27 TGTGCCAGCAGTTTTGTAGGGGGAGCCTACGAGCAGTACTTC CASSFVGGAYEQYF
NA NA TRBJ1-2 TRBV4-3 TGCGCCAGCAGCCAAGAGGGAACAGGGCATAACTATGGCTACACCTTC CASSQEGTGHNYGYTF
NA TRBD2 TRBJ2-1 TRBV6-4 TGTGCCAGCAGTGTTGGGGGACTAGGGTATAATGAGCAGTTCTTC CASSVGGLGYNEQFF
NA TRBD2 TRBJ2-5 TRBV5-1 TGCGCCAGCAGCCCCCTTCGGGGGGTAGCGGAGACCCAGTACTTC CASSPLRGVAETQYF
NA NA TRBJ2-7 TRBV4-2 TGTGCCAGCAGCCAAGATGCCGTTCCCCGGGAAAGATCCTACGAGCAGTACTTC CASSQDAVPRERSYEQYF
NA TRBD1 TRBJ1-1 TRBV6-1 TGTGCCAGCAGGCTGGGACAGGCGTCCGACACTGAAGCTTTCTTT CASRLGQASDTEAFF
few TRBD2 TRBJ2-7 TRBV4-3 TGCGCCAGCAGCCAGATCAGCGGGGGGGCCTACGAGCAGTACTTC CASSQISGGAYEQYF
NA NA TRBJ2-6 TRBV11-2 TGTGCCAGCCGCAGGGCTGGGGCCAACGTCCTGACTTTC CASRRAGANVLTF
NA TRBD1 TRBJ1-2 TRBV14 TGTGCCAGCAGCCTACGACAGGGGGCCCTTCTTAACTATGGCTACACCTTC CASSLRQGALLNYGYTF
NA TRBD2 TRBJ2-5 TRBV5-6 TGTGCCAGCAGCGTCCCGGGACTAGCGAAAGAGACCCAGTACTTC CASSVPGLAKETQYF
few NA TRBJ1-5 TRBV2 TGTGCCACAGGTGGAAGCGGGAGCAATCAGCCCCAGCATTTT CATGGSGSNQPQHF
NA TRBD1 TRBJ1-6 TRBV6-5 TGTGCCAGCAGTCGGTGGGACAGGGGGCGTTCACCCCTCCACTTT CASSRWDRGRSPLHF
NA TRBD1 TRBJ1-4 TRBV19 TGTGCCAGTAGCCGACAGGGAACAACTAATGAAAAACTGTTTTTT CASSRQGTTNEKLFF
once NA TRBJ1-4 TRBV6-4 TGTGCCAGCAGTGACGGCGGGAAAGGCGGGGGGAAACTGTTTTTT CASSDGGKGGGKLFF
NA TRBD1 TRBJ1-1 TRBV7-2 TGTGCCAGCAGCGAACAGGGGGCTTGGGACACTGAAGCTTTCTTT CASSEQGAWDTEAFF
NA NA TRBJ1-6 TRBV7-7 TGTGCTAGCAGCTTAGGAGGAAATAATTCACCCCTCCACTTT CASSLGGNNSPLHF
NA TRBD1 TRBJ2-1 TRBV6-5 TGTGCCAGCGAGGCAGGGGGAAACAATGAGCAGTTCTTC CASEAGGNNEQFF
NA NA TRBJ2-3 TRBV6-4 TGTGCCAGCAGTGACGAGGGACAACACACAGATACGCAGTATTTT CASSDEGQHTDTQYF
NA NA TRBJ1-1 TRBV9 TGTGCCAGCAGCGTAGGAGCCGGGACAAGGACTGAAGCTTTCTTT CASSVGAGTRTEAFF
NA NA TRBJ2-3 TRBV10-1 TGCGCCAGCAGCGAGAGGTGGGGCGCAGATACGCAGTATTTT CASSERWGADTQYF
NA NA TRBJ2-3 TRBV7-6 TGTGCCAGCAGCTTACCTTCTTGGGAGGACTCTACAGATACGCAGTATTTT CASSLPSWEDSTDTQYF
NA NA TRBJ2-3 TRBV7-8 TGTGCCAGCAGCGGGGAGGCGGGCTCTAGCACAGATATGCAGTATTTT CASSGEAGSSTDMQYF
NA TRBD2 TRBJ2-7 TRBV5-1 TGCGCCAGCAGCCAGAGACCGGGTACCGTGGGGACTACCTACGAGCAGTACTTC CASSQRPGTVGTTYEQYF
NA NA TRBJ1-3 TRBV7-6 TGTGCCAGCAGCTTAGTATCGGCGGGGCTTGGCGGAAACACCATATATTTT CASSLVSAGLGGNTIYF
few TRBD1 TRBJ2-2 TRBV7-9 TGTGCCAGCAGCTTAGTACAGGGGGCCGGGGAGCTGTTTTTT CASSLVQGAGELFF
NA NA TRBJ2-2 TRBV27 TGTGCCAGCAGTTTCCGCGGGAACACCGGGGAGCTGTTTTTT CASSFRGNTGELFF
once TRBD1 TRBJ1-1 TRBV2 TGTGCCAGCAGAGGGGACAGGGGTGGCACTGAAGCTTTCTTT CASRGDRGGTEAFF
NA NA TRBJ2-3 TRBV18 TGTGCCAGCTCACCACGAGAACAGGGAGGGACGCAGTATTTT CASSPREQGGTQYF
few NA TRBJ2-3 TRBV10-3 TGTGCCATCAGTATGACACCCACAGATACGCAGTATTTT CAISMTPTDTQYF
NA TRBD1 TRBJ1-2 TRBV6-1 TGTGCCAGCAGTGGCGCAGGGGGAATTAATGGCTACACCTTC CASSGAGGINGYTF
NA NA TRBJ1-6 TRBV6-6 TGTGCCAGCAGTTACTCAGTAGGGAGAAGTAATTCACCCCTCCACTTT CASSYSVGRSNSPLHF
few NA TRBJ1-1 TRBV11-2 TGTGCCAGCAGCTTAGATCCCTCTATGGGGGGAGCTTTCTTT CASSLDPSMGGAFF
NA NA TRBJ2-4 TRBV7-3 TGTGCCAGCAGCTTGAACAGGGATAACATTCAGTACTTC CASSLNRDNIQYF
NA NA TRBJ1-1 TRBV19 TGTGCCAGTAGTATGGCCAGGGCAACTGAAGCTTTCTTT CASSMARATEAFF
NA TRBD1 TRBJ2-2 TRBV2 TGTGCCAGCAGGCAGGGGGCGGCGGGGGAGCTGTTTTTT CASRQGAAGELFF
NA TRBD2 TRBJ2-1 TRBV27 TGTGCCAGCAGTCCCACTAGCGGAAGCAATGAGCAGTTCTTC CASSPTSGSNEQFF
NA TRBD2 TRBJ2-5 TRBV2 TGTGCCAGCAGGATTAGACTAGCGGGAACAGAGACCCAGTACTTC CASRIRLAGTETQYF
NA TRBD2 TRBJ2-7 TRBV7-9 TGTGCCAGCAGTTGGGCAGCGGGAGGGCGGTACGAGCAGTACTTC CASSWAAGGRYEQYF
NA TRBD2 TRBJ2-1 TRBV4-2 TGTGCCAGCAGCCAAGATACGAGCGGGGGGGACTACAATGAGCAGTTCTTC CASSQDTSGGDYNEQFF
NA TRBD1 TRBJ1-2 TRBV10-3 TGTGCCATCAGTGACAGGGGGTATGGCTACACCTTC CAISDRGYGYTF
NA NA TRBJ1-1 TRBV27 TGTGCCAGCAGTCCGATCAGGGGGAACACTGAAGCTTTCTTT CASSPIRGNTEAFF